Listed here are 16 T cell receptor beta chains from one sample, sequenced in a study of T cell clones after liver transplantation. The repertoire was sequenced with immunoSEQ multiplex PCR; TCRdb's copy has only in-frame clones and lacks some. The sample gives roughly 55,000 clones, approximately 71% of which show up once; over 9.5% is in the top ten. This material consisted of CD4+ T cells from blood, taken more than 52 months after liver transplant. The source is a human patient who received a liver transplant. The T cells may come from the graft donor.

The chain is built from TRBV2 and TRBJ2-2; TRBD2 aligns across 7 bases. The CDR3 has 15 residues. V dropped 3 bases and J dropped 3; count of bases not matched to a gene: 4. The germline V gene encodes CDR1 SNHLY and CDR2 FYNNEI. The CDR3 sequence is CASSDSGRDTGELFF. In nucleotides, the CDR3 is TGTGCCAGCAGTGATAGCGGGCGTGACACCGGGGAGCTGTTTTTT.

The CDR3 reads CASSFRGSYYEQYF. The CDR3, as DNA: TGTGCCAGCAGCTTCAGGGGTTCTTACTACGAGCAGTACTTC. This chain uses TRBV5-4 with TRBJ2-7; a possible D gene is TRBD1 (6 bases). The V and J ends lost 2 bases and 3 bases respectively, with 12 bases between them. The CDR3 is made up of 14 amino acids. The germline V gene has CDR1 SGHNT and CDR2 YYREEE (reference sequence).

The CDR3, as DNA: TGTGCCAGCTTAAGCGGGGGGGCATCAATCGAGCAGTACTTC. Translating gives CASLSGGASIEQYF. The rearrangement uses TRBV7-2 and TRBJ2-7; 10 bases line up with TRBD2. The CDR3 covers 14 residues. J was trimmed by 6 bases and V by 8 bases; bases with no gene match: 10. CDR1 and CDR2 (germline): SGHTA, FQGNSA. Combining the CDR3 with reference TRBV7-2 and TRBJ2-7 gives the whole variable domain GAGVSQSPSNKVTEKGKDVELRCDPISGHTALYWYRQSLGQGLEFLIYFQGNSAPDKSGLPSDRFSAERTGGSVSTLTIQRTQQEDSAVYLCASLSGGASIEQYFGPGTRLTVT.

This clone came up a few times. The rearrangement joins TRBV10-2 to TRBJ2-2, with 11 bases aligning to TRBD2. The CDR3 contains 14 residues. The trim removed 9 bases at V and 3 bases at J, leaving 3 bases unmatched. Germline V lookup: CDR1 WSHSY, CDR2 SAAADI. CDR3: CARGTSGDTGELFF. Written as DNA, the CDR3 is TGCGCCAGAGGGACTAGCGGCGACACCGGGGAGCTGTTTTTT.

The rearrangement links TRBV6-5 to TRBJ1-2, with D unresolved. The V and J ends lost 0 bases and 5 bases respectively, with 10 bases between them. This CDR3 has 14 amino acids. Germline V CDR1 and CDR2: MNHEY, SVGAGI. CDR3 amino acids: CASSYSAGRYGYTF. The CDR3 DNA reads as TGTGCCAGCAGTTACTCGGCAGGACGATATGGCTACACCTTC.

The CDR3 here is CASSRAPGYSNQPQHF. The DNA for the CDR3 is TGTGCCAGCAGCAGAGCTCCGGGGTATAGCAATCAGCCCCAGCATTTT. The J gene is TRBJ1-5, the V gene TRBV21-1. TRBV21-1 represents a pseudogene. The CDR3 spans 16 residues.

The chain links TRBV10-3 to TRBJ1-3; possibly TRBD1 for D (6 bases). Germline-derived CDR1 and CDR2 are ENHRY and SYGVKD. V lost 2 bases and J 0 bases, leaving 14 bases between the germline ends. The CDR3 runs to 17 residues. In nucleotides, the CDR3 is TGTGCCATCAGTGAGACAGCACAGGGCTCCTCTGGAAACACCATATATTTT. Protein sequence: CAISETAQGSSGNTIYF.

This chain joins TRBV7-2 and TRBJ1-1; D not resolved. Trimming shortened V by 1 base and J by 6 bases, and 9 bases separated the two germline ends. The CDR3 extends over 13 amino acids. Germline V lookup: CDR1 SGHTA, CDR2 FQGNSA. CDR3 in amino acids: CASSLDTEPEAFF. As DNA, the CDR3 is TGTGCCAGCAGCTTAGATACGGAACCTGAAGCTTTCTTT.

The V gene is TRBV7-9, the J gene TRBJ1-6, with a possible D match to TRBD1 (6 bases). CDR3 length equals 15 residues. Between the trimmed V and J ends, which lost 0 bases and 11 bases, there was a span of 14 bases. Germline V lookup: CDR1 SEHNR, CDR2 FQNEAQ (reference sequence). The CDR3 sequence is CASSLAGGADAPLHF. The CDR3 DNA follows: TGTGCCAGCAGCTTAGCCGGGGGCGCGGACGCACCCCTCCACTTT.

The chain carries TRBV14 and TRBJ1-2; D possibly corresponds to TRBD1 (5 bases). The CDR3 contains 16 residues. Per germline, CDR1 SGHDN and CDR2 FVKESK. Trimming pared 1 base from V and 3 bases from J, leaving 15 bases between. CDR3: CASSQGATRGDYGYTF. CDR3 in DNA: TGTGCCAGCAGCCAAGGAGCTACGAGGGGTGACTATGGCTACACCTTC.

This clone is labeled medium-sized (0.01 to 0.1%). The chain is built from TRBV6-1 and TRBJ1-2; D call uncertain. Trimming stripped 4 bases from V and 2 bases from J, with 8 bases between. The germline gives CDR1 MNHNS, CDR2 SASEGT. The CDR3 has 13 amino acids. The CDR3 loop reads CASSVGSNYGYTF. CDR3 coding DNA: TGTGCCAGCAGTGTAGGCAGCAACTATGGCTACACCTTC.

The chain uses TRBV5-4 and TRBJ1-1; the match to TRBD1 covers 7 bases. This CDR3 is 15 amino acids long. Germline CDR1 SGHNT, CDR2 YYREEE (reference sequence). The V gene end was trimmed by 1 base and the J gene end by 2 bases; junction bases not matched to a gene: 5. The CDR3 reads CASSLRRTGNTEAFF. CDR3 nucleotides: TGTGCCAGCAGCTTGAGGCGGACAGGCAACACTGAAGCTTTCTTT.

This clone showed up just a few times. The J gene is TRBJ1-4, the V gene TRBV30, with D possibly being TRBD1 (5 bases). CDR1 is GTSNPN, CDR2 SVGIG, per germline (reference sequence). This CDR3 has 14 amino acids. V lost 7 bases and J 7 bases, leaving 19 bases between the germline ends. As DNA, the CDR3 is TGTGCCTCCTTGTCCGGGACCGGTGGTGAAAAACTGTTTTTT. Its protein product is CASLSGTGGEKLFF.

The rearrangement links TRBV4-2 to TRBJ2-7; 8 positions match TRBD1. The CDR3 totals 17 residues. With V trimmed by 4 bases and J by 0 bases, 11 bases remained unmatched. Germline values: CDR1 LGHNA, CDR2 YNFKEQ. This CDR3 reads CASSLQGARQSSYEQYF. The CDR3 DNA reads as TGTGCCAGCAGCCTTCAGGGGGCAAGACAGAGCTCCTACGAGCAGTACTTC.

The CDR3 protein is CAWSVLRDQYF. The CDR3 bases are TGTGCCTGGAGTGTACTCCGGGATCAGTATTTT. V gene TRBV30 combines with J gene TRBJ2-3, with D tentatively TRBD2 (5 bases). Germline V lookup: CDR1 GTSNPN, CDR2 SVGIG (reference sequence). The CDR3 is 11 residues long. V gave up 0 bases and J gave up 12 bases, with 10 bases separating them.

This clone was seen a handful of times. V usage is TRBV18 and J usage is TRBJ1-1; tentatively, D is TRBD1 (6 bases). The CDR3 runs 14 residues. V was cut by 6 bases and J by 3 bases, with 14 bases left in between. Germline V lookup: CDR1 KGHSH, CDR2 LQKENI. The CDR3 is CASSFGQSYTEAFF. CDR3 DNA sequence: TGTGCCAGCTCCTTCGGACAGAGTTACACTGAAGCTTTCTTT.